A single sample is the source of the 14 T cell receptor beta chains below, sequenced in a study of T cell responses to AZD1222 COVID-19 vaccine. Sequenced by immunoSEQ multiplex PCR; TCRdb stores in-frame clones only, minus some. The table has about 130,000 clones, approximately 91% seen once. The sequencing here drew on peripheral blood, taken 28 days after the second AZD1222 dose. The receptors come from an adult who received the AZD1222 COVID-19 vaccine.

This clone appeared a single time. The CDR3: CASSLGGRRYGYTF. CDR3 bases: TGTGCCAGCAGTTTAGGGGGTAGAAGGTATGGCTACACCTTC. The chain joins TRBV28 to TRBJ1-2; D perhaps matches TRBD1 (5 bases). Trimming stripped 2 bases from V and 5 bases from J, with 12 bases between. The V gene's germline CDR1 is MDHEN and CDR2 SYDVKM. The CDR3 length is 14 residues.

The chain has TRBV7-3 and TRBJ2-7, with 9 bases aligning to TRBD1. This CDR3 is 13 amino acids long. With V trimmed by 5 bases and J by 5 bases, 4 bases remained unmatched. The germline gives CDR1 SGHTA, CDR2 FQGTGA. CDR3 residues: CASSQTGGNEQYF. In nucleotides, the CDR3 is TGTGCCAGCAGCCAGACAGGGGGTAACGAGCAGTACTTC.

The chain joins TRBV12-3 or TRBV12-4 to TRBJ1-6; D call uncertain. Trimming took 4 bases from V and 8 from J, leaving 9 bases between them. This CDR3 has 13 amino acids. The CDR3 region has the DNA TGTGCCAGCAGTTCGGGCCCCGATTCACCCCTCCACTTT. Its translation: CASSSGPDSPLHF.

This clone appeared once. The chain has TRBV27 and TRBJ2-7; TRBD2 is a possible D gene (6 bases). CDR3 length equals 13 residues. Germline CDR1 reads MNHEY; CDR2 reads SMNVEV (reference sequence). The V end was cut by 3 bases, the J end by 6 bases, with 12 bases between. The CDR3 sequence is CASSLGLASEQYF. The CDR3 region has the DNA TGTGCCAGCAGTTTGGGTCTAGCGAGCGAGCAGTACTTC.

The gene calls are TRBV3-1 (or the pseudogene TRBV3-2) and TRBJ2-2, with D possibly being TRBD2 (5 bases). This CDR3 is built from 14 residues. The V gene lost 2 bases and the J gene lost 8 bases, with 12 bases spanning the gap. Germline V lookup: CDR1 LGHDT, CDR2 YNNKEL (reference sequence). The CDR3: CASSQKGVTGELFF. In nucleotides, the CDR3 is TGTGCCAGCAGCCAAAAGGGAGTCACGGGGGAGCTGTTTTTT.

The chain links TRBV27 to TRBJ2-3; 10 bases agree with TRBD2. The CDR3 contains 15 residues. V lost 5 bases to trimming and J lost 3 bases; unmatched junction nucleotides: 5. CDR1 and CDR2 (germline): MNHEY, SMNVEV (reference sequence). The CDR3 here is CASSLGTSETDTQYF. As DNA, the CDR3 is TGTGCCAGCAGTCTCGGGACTAGCGAGACAGATACGCAGTATTTT.

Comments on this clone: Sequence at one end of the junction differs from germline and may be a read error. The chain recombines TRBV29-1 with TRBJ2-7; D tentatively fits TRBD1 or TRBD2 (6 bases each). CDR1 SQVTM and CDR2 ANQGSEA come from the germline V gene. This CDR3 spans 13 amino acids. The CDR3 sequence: CSVEGGPSYEQYF. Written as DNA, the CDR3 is TGCAGCGTAGAAGGGGGGCCCTCCTACGAGCAGTACTTC.

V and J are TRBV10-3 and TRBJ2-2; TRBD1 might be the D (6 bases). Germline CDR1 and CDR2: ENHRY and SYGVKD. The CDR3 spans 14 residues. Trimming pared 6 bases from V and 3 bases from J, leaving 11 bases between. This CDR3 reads CAIRGSGDTGELFF. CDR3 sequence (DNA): TGTGCCATCAGAGGCTCAGGGGACACCGGGGAGCTGTTTTTT.

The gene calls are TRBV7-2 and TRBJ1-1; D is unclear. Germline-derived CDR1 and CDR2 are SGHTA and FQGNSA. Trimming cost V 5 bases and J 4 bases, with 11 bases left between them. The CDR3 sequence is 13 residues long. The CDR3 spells CASSGDWGTEAFF. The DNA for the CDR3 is TGTGCCAGCAGCGGCGACTGGGGCACTGAAGCTTTCTTT.

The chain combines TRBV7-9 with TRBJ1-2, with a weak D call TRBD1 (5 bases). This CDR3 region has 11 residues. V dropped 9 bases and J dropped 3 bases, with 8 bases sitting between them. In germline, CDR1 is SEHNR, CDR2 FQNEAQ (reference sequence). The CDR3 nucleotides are TGTGCCAGTGGGGGGGACTATGGCTACACCTTC. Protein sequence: CASGGDYGYTF.

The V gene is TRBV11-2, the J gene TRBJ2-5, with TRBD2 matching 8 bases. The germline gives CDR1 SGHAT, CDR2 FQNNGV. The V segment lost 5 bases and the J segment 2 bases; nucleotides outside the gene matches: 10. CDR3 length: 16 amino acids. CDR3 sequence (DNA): TGTGCCAGCAGCCCGCGGGGGGCTAGCGTGCAAGAGACCCAGTACTTC. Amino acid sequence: CASSPRGASVQETQYF.

Here the CDR3 DNA reads TGTGCCAGCAGTTTGGTGGGACATCAAACTAATGAAAAACTGTTTTTT. Translating gives CASSLVGHQTNEKLFF. V usage is TRBV28 and J usage is TRBJ1-4, with D possibly matching TRBD1 (6 bases). Germline assignment: CDR1 MDHEN and CDR2 SYDVKM. Trimming shortened V by 3 bases and J by 1 base, and 12 bases separated the two germline ends. There are 16 residues in the CDR3.

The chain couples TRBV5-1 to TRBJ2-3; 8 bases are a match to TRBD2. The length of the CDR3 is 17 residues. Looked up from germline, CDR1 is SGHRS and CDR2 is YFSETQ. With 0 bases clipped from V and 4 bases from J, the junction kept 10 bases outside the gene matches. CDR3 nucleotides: TGCGCCAGCAGCTTGGGCCTAGCGGGCGGGAGGCCAGATACGCAGTATTTT. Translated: CASSLGLAGGRPDTQYF.

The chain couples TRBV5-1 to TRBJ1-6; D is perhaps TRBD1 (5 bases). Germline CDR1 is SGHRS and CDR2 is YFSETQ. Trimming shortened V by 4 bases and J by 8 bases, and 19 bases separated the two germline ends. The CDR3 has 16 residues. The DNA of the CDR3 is TGCGCCAGCAGCCTTCTTAGCCAGGGAGCAGATTCACCCCTCCACTTT. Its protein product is CASSLLSQGADSPLHF. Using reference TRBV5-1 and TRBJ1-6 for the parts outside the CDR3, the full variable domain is KAGVTQTPRYLIKTRGQQVTLSCSPISGHRSVSWYQQTPGQGLQFLFEYFSETQRNKGNFPGRFSGRQFSNSRSEMNVSTLELGDSALYLCASSLLSQGADSPLHFGNGTRLTVT.